Each of the 13 T cell receptor beta chains below was sequenced from the same sample in a study of T cell repertoires in cytomegalovirus infection. TCRdb re-called the reads with MiXCR, one entry per CDR3 protein. The sample yields nearly 450,000 distinct CDR3 sequences, approximately 30% seen once. The specimen sequenced was PBMCs. These receptors originate from a human donor in good health (CMV status not recorded). Some clones in this sample may be carry-over from other donors' samples.

There are many counts of this clonotype. The rearrangement uses TRBV7-2 and TRBJ2-7; TRBD2 agrees at 13 bases. V lost 0 bases and J lost 2; bases outside the gene matches: 4. CDR3 length: 17 amino acids. Germline-derived CDR1 and CDR2 are SGHTA and FQGNSA. CDR3 in DNA: TGTGCCAGCAGCTTAGCGCCAACTAGCGGGGGGGCCTACGAGCAGTACTTC. Translating it yields CASSLAPTSGGAYEQYF.

The J gene is TRBJ1-3, the V gene TRBV7-6, with D possibly being TRBD1 (6 bases). Per the germline V gene, CDR1 is SGHVS and CDR2 is FNYEAQ. Trimming took off 4 bases at V and 0 bases at J, with 13 bases between the two ends. The CDR3 extends over 16 amino acids. This CDR3 reads CASSSHVTGSGNTIYF. The DNA for the CDR3 is TGTGCCAGCAGCTCTCACGTGACAGGCTCTGGAAACACCATATATTTT. The full variable domain, with the rest looked up from reference TRBV7-6 and TRBJ1-3, is GAGVSQSPRYKVTKRGQDVALRCDPISGHVSLYWYRQALGQGPEFLTYFNYEAQQDKSGLPNDRFSAERPEGSISTLTIQRTEQRDSAMYRCASSSHVTGSGNTIYFGEGSWLTVV.

This clonotype was picked up many times. This chain uses TRBV7-6 with TRBJ2-2; 9 bases are a match to TRBD2. The germline CDR1 and CDR2 sequences are SGHVS and FNYEAQ. CDR3 length: 16 amino acids. V dropped 4 bases and J dropped 4; count of bases not matched to a gene: 7. The CDR3, as DNA: TGTGCCAGCAGCTCCCTCGCGGGGGGGCCCACCGGGGAGCTGTTTTTT. It yields the protein CASSSLAGGPTGELFF.

Worth noting for this clonotype: Possible read error: a much larger clone is one base away. This rearrangement joins TRBV6-5 to TRBJ1-6; D is unclear. Germline values: CDR1 MNHEY, CDR2 SVGAGI. The CDR3 extends over 18 amino acids. CDR3 sequence: CASSYSMPGSSDNSPLHF. Written as DNA, the CDR3 is TGTGCCAGCAGTTACTCGATGCCAGGAAGCTCCGATAATTCACCCCTCCACTTT.

The CDR3 DNA follows: TGTGCCAGCAGTTTATTTGGCTCGGGACGGGCGGATTCACCCCTCCACTTT. This gives the protein CASSLFGSGRADSPLHF. V gene TRBV12-3 or TRBV12-4 combines with J gene TRBJ1-6; TRBD1 is a possible D gene (5 bases). There are 17 residues in the CDR3. Between the trimmed V and J ends, which lost 2 bases and 8 bases, there was a span of 19 bases.

In this sample, this clonotype turned up a few times. This chain links TRBV7-9 with TRBJ1-4; TRBD1 is a possible D gene (6 bases). Germline V gene lookup returns CDR1 SEHNR and CDR2 FQNEAQ (reference sequence). V lost 1 base and J lost 1, with 13 bases in between. There are 17 residues in the CDR3. CDR3 nucleotide sequence: TGTGCCAGCAGCTTAGGGAAAGGACAGCGAACTAATGAAAAACTGTTTTTT. Protein product: CASSLGKGQRTNEKLFF.

V and J are TRBV7-9 and TRBJ2-1; D remains ambiguous. The length of the CDR3 is 15 residues. With 1 base removed from V and 0 bases from J, the gap between germline ends came to 7 bases. Germline values: CDR1 SEHNR, CDR2 FQNEAQ (reference sequence). CDR3 DNA sequence: TGTGCCAGCAGCTTAGGACAAACCTCCTACAATGAGCAGTTCTTC. Protein sequence: CASSLGQTSYNEQFF.

This clonotype was detected many times. The chain is built from TRBV6-2 or TRBV6-3 and TRBJ2-6; D might be TRBD1 (7 bases). The CDR3 length is 15 residues. Germline V gives CDR1 MNHEY, CDR2 SVGEGT. V was pared by 10 bases and J by 1 base, with 14 bases between. The CDR3 nucleotides read TGTGCCACCGGATCAGGGGGGTCTGGGGCCAACGTCCTGACTTTC. This translates into CATGSGGSGANVLTF.

This clonotype was observed at least ten times. The V call is TRBV10-3, the J call TRBJ2-2, with D maybe TRBD1 (6 bases). Trimming removed 0 bases at V and 1 base at J, with 21 bases between. CDR1 is ENHRY, CDR2 SYGVKD, per germline. The CDR3 length is 20 residues. The CDR3 protein is CAISESFMDSTRRNTGELFF. CDR3 bases: TGTGCCATCAGTGAGTCTTTCATGGACAGCACTCGACGGAACACCGGGGAGCTGTTTTTT.

This clonotype was seen a single time. The chain recombines TRBV4-3 with TRBJ1-2, with a weak D call TRBD1 (5 bases). V gave up 3 bases and J gave up 5 bases, with 22 bases separating them. CDR1 is LGHNA and CDR2 is YSLEER in the germline V gene. This CDR3 is built from 17 residues. CDR3 sequence reads: CASSHNVRDVRYYGYTF. The CDR3 region has the DNA TGCGCCAGCAGCCACAACGTCCGGGACGTAAGATATTATGGCTACACCTTC.

This clonotype appeared many times. The chain recombines TRBV7-2 with TRBJ2-7; D may be TRBD2 (6 bases). Germline V gives CDR1 SGHTA, CDR2 FQGNSA. The ends were cut back, 0 bases at V and 0 bases at J, with 6 bases in the middle. The CDR3 extends over 14 amino acids. The CDR3 region has the DNA TGTGCCAGCAGCTTAGCGGGGGGCTCCTACGAGCAGTACTTC. Its translation: CASSLAGGSYEQYF.

This clonotype was counted at least ten times. The chain joins TRBV7-6 to TRBJ2-7; D is perhaps TRBD1 or TRBD2 (5 bases each). There are 15 residues in the CDR3. Per the germline V gene, CDR1 is SGHVS and CDR2 is FNYEAQ. V was shortened by 3 bases and J by 3 bases, with 15 bases between the two germline ends. The CDR3 nucleotides are TGTGCCAGCAGCTTTGGGAAGGGGAGTAACTACGAGCAGTACTTC. Its translation: CASSFGKGSNYEQYF.

The table lists this clonotype with many counts. The V and J genes are TRBV19 and TRBJ1-2, with 7 bases fitting TRBD1. The J segment lost 4 bases and the V segment lost 4 bases, leaving 12 bases of the junction unmatched. Germline CDR1 reads LNHDA; CDR2 reads SQIVND (reference sequence). This CDR3 has 16 residues. The CDR3 DNA reads as TGTGCCAGTAGTACAAAACAGGGGCGATCACTCTATGGCTACACCTTC. Its translation: CASSTKQGRSLYGYTF. Variable domain in full (rest from reference TRBV19 and TRBJ1-2): DGGITQSPKYLFRKEGQNVTLSCEQNLNHDAMYWYRQDPGQGLRLIYYSQIVNDFQKGDIAEGYSVSREKKESFPLTVTSAQKNPTAFYLCASSTKQGRSLYGYTFGSGTRLTVV.